Below, one TCR beta chain is given with its context. As yet, its antigen is unknown. The sample originates from a study of cytomegalovirus exposure and HLA in healthy donors. PCR amplification relied on 60 Vbeta primers (plus 13 Jbeta primers). Clones were sequenced by immunoSEQ multiplex PCR, and TCRdb holds only the in-frame ones, with some missing. Its table lists around 76,000 clones. The CDR3 has 14 residues. Germline lookup yields CDR1 MDHEN and CDR2 SYDVKM. The ends were cut back, 2 bases at V and 6 bases at J, with 10 bases in the middle. Points from the study as a whole: Follow-up analysis seemed to connect common viral pathogens with several of the most significant clusters identified. A later analysis found TCR association rates differed by HLA locus, highest for DRB1 and lowest for HLA-C. Reports described diagnosis of cytomegalovirus status by the classifier as highly specific and sensitive.

The receptor was derived from a boy aged 5-17 years in good health and CMV-seronegative. Input material: PBMCs. The rearrangement links TRBV28 to TRBJ2-2; the D gene is possibly TRBD1 (6 bases). CDR3 loop: CASSLTGFAGELFF. DNA for the CDR3: TGTGCCAGCAGTTTAACAGGGTTCGCCGGGGAGCTGTTTTTT.